Shown below are 12 T cell receptor beta chains from a single sample sequenced in a study of shared clonotypes between healthy human individuals. TCRdb's table, derived via immunoSEQ multiplex PCR, lists solely in-frame clones and lacks some. The table includes about a million clones, around four fifths detected once. What was sequenced was memory CD4+ T cells sorted from blood. Subset defined: CD45RA-negative fraction. The receptor set was obtained from a man younger than 35 in good health.

This clone has ten or more counts. The chain couples TRBV10-3 to TRBJ2-2, with 7 bases identical to TRBD1. This CDR3 is built from 14 residues. Germline CDR1 reads ENHRY; CDR2 reads SYGVKD. V shed 10 bases and J 0 bases; nucleotides not matched to a gene: 5. The CDR3 reads CATSGTANTGELFF. In DNA form, the CDR3 reads TGTGCCACCTCCGGGACAGCGAACACCGGGGAGCTGTTTTTT.

This clone was observed a handful of times. This sequence joins TRBV5-1 and TRBJ1-1; D call uncertain. CDR3 length: 12 amino acids. Germline-derived CDR1 and CDR2 are SGHRS and YFSETQ. The V and J ends lost 3 bases and 4 bases respectively, with 7 bases between them. CDR3 region: CASSSRGTEAFF. CDR3 DNA: TGCGCCAGCAGCTCGCGGGGCACTGAAGCTTTCTTT. Filled out from reference TRBV5-1 and TRBJ1-1, the complete variable domain reads KAGVTQTPRYLIKTRGQQVTLSCSPISGHRSVSWYQQTPGQGLQFLFEYFSETQRNKGNFPGRFSGRQFSNSRSEMNVSTLELGDSALYLCASSSRGTEAFFGQGTRLTVV.

This clone was observed a few times. The chain recombines TRBV28 with TRBJ1-2; 8 nucleotides line up with TRBD1. The CDR3 extends over 14 amino acids. Looked up from germline, CDR1 is MDHEN and CDR2 is SYDVKM. With V trimmed by 5 bases and J by 4 bases, 6 bases remained unmatched. CDR3 sequence reads: CASSGYRGGYGYTF. DNA for the CDR3: TGTGCCAGCAGTGGCTACAGGGGGGGCTATGGCTACACCTTC.

The rearrangement joins TRBV19 to TRBJ2-3, with TRBD2 matching 8 bases. V lost 2 bases to trimming and J lost 4 bases; unmatched junction nucleotides: 5. Per germline, CDR1 LNHDA and CDR2 SQIVND (reference sequence). This CDR3 has 15 residues. CDR3: CASSIRASGSDTQYF. The DNA of the CDR3 is TGTGCCAGTAGTATACGGGCTAGCGGGTCAGATACGCAGTATTTT.

The CDR3 region has the DNA TGCGCCAGCAGCTTACAACCGGGACAGGGATTTGGGTACGAGCAGTACTTC. Translating it yields CASSLQPGQGFGYEQYF. The chain joins TRBV5-1 to TRBJ2-7, with 9 bases matching TRBD1. Germline V gene data show CDR1 as SGHRS and CDR2 as YFSETQ. CDR3 size: 17 residues. With 2 bases clipped from V and 4 bases from J, the junction kept 13 bases outside the gene matches. Full variable domain (remainder filled in from reference TRBV5-1 and TRBJ2-7): KAGVTQTPRYLIKTRGQQVTLSCSPISGHRSVSWYQQTPGQGLQFLFEYFSETQRNKGNFPGRFSGRQFSNSRSEMNVSTLELGDSALYLCASSLQPGQGFGYEQYFGPGTRLTVT.

The V and J genes are TRBV5-4 and TRBJ1-1; 9 positions match TRBD1. CDR1 SGHNT and CDR2 YYREEE come from the germline V gene (reference sequence). V dropped 4 bases and J dropped 7; count of bases not matched to a gene: 8. CDR3 length equals 14 residues. CDR3 sequence reads: CASSPDRGRGEAFF. CDR3 in DNA: TGTGCCAGCAGCCCGGACAGGGGAAGGGGTGAAGCTTTCTTT.

In nucleotides, the CDR3 is TGTGCCAGCAGTGAATCCGTTTCCAGAACTATCGAGCAGTACTTC. The encoded protein is CASSESVSRTIEQYF. This chain uses TRBV6-1 with TRBJ2-7; D not resolved. Trimming removed 2 bases at V and 6 bases at J, with 17 bases between. The CDR3 consists of 15 residues. Germline values: CDR1 MNHNS, CDR2 SASEGT.

The chain links TRBV10-2 to TRBJ2-3; no definite D call. V was shortened by 3 bases and J by 1 base, with 11 bases between the two germline ends. The V gene's germline CDR1 is WSHSY and CDR2 SAAADI. This CDR3 contains 15 residues. CDR3 amino acids: CASSERAHRTDTQYF. CDR3 DNA: TGCGCCAGCAGTGAACGGGCCCACCGCACAGATACGCAGTATTTT.

Concerning this clone itself: One end of the junction does not line up with germline, which may come from a read error. V usage is TRBV9 and J usage is TRBJ2-3, with D unclear. This CDR3 comprises 11 residues. In germline, CDR1 is SGDLS, CDR2 YYNGEE. CDR3 DNA sequence: TGTGCCAGCAGCGCCGCCGATTCGTTGAGTTTT. Protein: CASSAADSLSF.

This chain links TRBV6-1 with TRBJ2-1, with D hard to call. From germline, CDR1 is MNHNS and CDR2 SASEGT. This CDR3 spans 12 amino acids. Trimming removed 6 bases from V and 8 bases from J, with 11 bases in between. The CDR3 here is CASSLSNHEQFF. The CDR3, as DNA: TGTGCCAGCAGCCTCTCGAACCATGAGCAGTTCTTC.

V is TRBV19 and J is TRBJ2-1; D call uncertain. Germline V CDR1 and CDR2: LNHDA, SQIVND (reference sequence). This CDR3 contains 16 residues. V gave up 0 bases and J gave up 0 bases, with 9 bases separating them. The CDR3 loop reads CASSIDSANSYNEQFF. The CDR3, as DNA: TGTGCCAGTAGTATAGATTCGGCGAACTCCTACAATGAGCAGTTCTTC.

This chain links TRBV10-2 with TRBJ1-5; D gene ambiguous. From germline, CDR1 is WSHSY and CDR2 SAAADI. The CDR3 loop spans 13 amino acids. Trimming took off 6 bases at V and 0 bases at J, with 6 bases between the two ends. The CDR3 coding sequence is TGCGCCAGCAGGAACATTAGCAATCAGCCCCAGCATTTT. Translation: CASRNISNQPQHF.